This TCR beta chain emerged from a study of CD4 T cells in relation to SARS-CoV-2 and coronaviruses. Unexposed donor CD4+ T cells date from about 2011-2018, before the COVID-19 pandemic. V lost 5 bases, J lost 4 bases, and 6 bases stayed unmatched. Germline CDR1 is MNHEY and CDR2 is SMNVEV (reference sequence). This CDR3 has 15 residues. Produced via immunoSEQ multiplex PCR; TCRdb's table is partial and in-frame only. The data contain approximately 70,000 clones, roughly 93% of them singletons. This receptor was taken from a human donor in good health. The chain has TRBV27 and TRBJ1-4; TRBD1 matches at 8 bases. The sample was naive CD4+ T cells from PBMCs. Subset noted: naive CD4+ T cells isolated by negative enrichment. The CDR3 DNA follows: TGTGCCAGCAGTAGACGGGACAGGCATAATGAAAAACTGTTTTTT. This translates into CASSRRDRHNEKLFF.